This T cell receptor beta chain is drawn from a study of shared clonotypes between healthy human individuals. Note on this clone: Its antigen is unidentified.

A CD45RA-negative memory subset and a CD45RA+ naive subset were separated from the CD4+ cells. Generated by immunoSEQ multiplex PCR, the TCRdb table keeps only in-frame clones and is missing some. The data hold approximately 320,000 clones, with over 65% observed a single time. Findings and limits, study-wide: Shared across several donors were about 4.6% of the naive CD4 clonotypes. Clonotypes which were not shared had lower generation probabilities than clonotypes that all four donors shared. Naive subsets, compared against memory subsets, generally had larger estimated richness values.

Sequencing was performed on memory CD4+ T cells sorted from blood. Noted subset: CD45RA-negative fraction. This clonotype was obtained from a man aged 25 to 45 in good health.

CDR3 coding DNA: TGCGCCAGCAGCTTGGCCCTGCGGCGCCGGGGAGAATCCTACGAGCAGTACTTC. Its protein is CASSLALRRRGESYEQYF. The gene calls are TRBV5-1 and TRBJ2-7, with a tentative D call TRBD2 (5 bases). The CDR3 consists of 18 residues. Germline V lookup: CDR1 SGHRS, CDR2 YFSETQ. V shed 0 bases and J shed 1 base, with 20 bases lying between them.